The source of this T cell receptor (beta chain) is a study of shared clonotypes between healthy human individuals. Notes on this clone: Its antigen is unknown.

V was trimmed by 4 bases and J by 2 bases, leaving 10 bases between them. The CDR3 has 13 residues. Germline CDR1 SGHRS, CDR2 YFSETQ. Some clones are missing from TCRdb's copy, which holds only in-frame ones; the method was immunoSEQ multiplex PCR. This table has 2 million to 3 million clones, 90% to 95% appearing once. Overall study results and limits: Donor clonotype sharing was expected to depend on sequencing depth.

The V gene is TRBV5-1, the J gene TRBJ2-7; a weak D match, TRBD2 (5 bases). The sequence derives from a man aged 18 to 35 in good health. Some clones in this sample may be carry-over from other donors' samples. The sample taken for sequencing was naive CD4+ T cells from PBMCs. This sample's subset: CD45RA+ positively selected. The DNA for the CDR3 is TGCGCCAGCAGCCGGGGATGGACCTACGAGCAGTACTTC. This sequence encodes CASSRGWTYEQYF.